Following are 22 T cell receptor beta chains from one sample sequenced in a study of graft-versus-host responses after intestinal transplantation. These receptors lack a known antigen. The assay was immunoSEQ multiplex PCR, and TCRdb's table has in-frame clones only and misses some. The table shows approximately 76,000 clones, with around 82% occurring only once. Sequences were derived from unstimulated CD4+ T cells sorted from spleen or lymph node cells, sampled before transplant. The receptors were gathered from a human donor who was the organ donor for an intestinal transplant.

The rearrangement joins TRBV30 to TRBJ1-5; the match to TRBD1 covers 7 bases. This CDR3 spans 17 amino acids. Germline-derived CDR1 and CDR2 are GTSNPN and SVGIG (reference sequence). The junction had 9 bases not matched to a gene; V was cut back by 0 bases and J by 1 base. The CDR3 loop is CAWSVTGALVSNQPQHF. Written as DNA, the CDR3 is TGTGCCTGGAGTGTTACAGGGGCCCTCGTGAGCAATCAGCCCCAGCATTTT.

J is TRBJ2-1 and V is TRBV11-1; 9 positions agree with TRBD1. The J segment lost 7 bases and the V segment lost 5 bases, leaving 6 bases of the junction unmatched. Germline lookup yields CDR1 SGHAT and CDR2 FQDESV (reference sequence). This CDR3 is 14 amino acids long. The CDR3 sequence is CASSHPGQGNEQFF. The DNA for the CDR3 is TGTGCCAGCAGCCACCCGGGACAGGGTAATGAGCAGTTCTTC.

V is TRBV7-3 and J is TRBJ2-5; the match to TRBD2 covers 7 bases. The CDR3 is made up of 17 amino acids. Germline V CDR1 and CDR2: SGHTA, FQGTGA. V trimming: 5 bases; J trimming: 5 bases; junction bases outside the gene matches: 17. CDR3 region: CASSLRLALLQSETQYF. The CDR3 DNA is TGTGCCAGCAGCCTAAGACTAGCTCTGCTTCAATCGGAGACCCAGTACTTC.

The rearrangement joins TRBV27 to TRBJ1-2, with 8 positions matching TRBD1. Per germline, CDR1 MNHEY and CDR2 SMNVEV (reference sequence). Unmatched junction bases numbered 8, after V lost 5 bases and J lost 0 bases. The CDR3 runs to 16 residues. CDR3 amino acids: CASSGLTGVANYGYTF. The CDR3 nucleotides are TGTGCCAGCAGTGGCCTGACAGGGGTGGCTAACTATGGCTACACCTTC.

The table lists this clone with a few counts. V is TRBV29-1 and J is TRBJ2-1; the D gene is possibly TRBD2 (6 bases). The germline V and J ends were trimmed by 5 bases and 8 bases, with 13 bases remaining between them. CDR3 length equals 12 residues. CDR1 and CDR2 (germline): SQVTM, ANQGSEA. The CDR3 DNA follows: TGCAGCGTTCGGACGGGAGTCTATGAGCAGTTCTTC. It encodes CSVRTGVYEQFF.

The chain links TRBV19 to TRBJ2-3, with a possible D match to TRBD2 (6 bases). This CDR3 contains 13 residues. Germline CDR1 is LNHDA and CDR2 is SQIVND (reference sequence). Trimming pared 4 bases from V and 4 bases from J, leaving 9 bases between. The CDR3 nucleotides read TGTGCCAGTAGTACGGGACTTTCAGATACGCAGTATTTT. It specifies CASSTGLSDTQYF.

The V and J genes are TRBV11-3 and TRBJ2-3; D may be TRBD1 (6 bases). V lost 4 bases and J lost 1, with 9 bases in between. The CDR3 extends over 14 amino acids. CDR1 is SGHNT, CDR2 YENEEA, per germline. CDR3 nucleotide sequence: TGTGCCAGCAGCTCGCGGACAGGCACAGATACGCAGTATTTT. Amino acids: CASSSRTGTDTQYF. The full variable domain, completed using reference TRBV11-3 and TRBJ2-3, is EAGVVQSPRYKIIEKKQPVAFWCNPISGHNTLYWYLQNLGQGPELLIRYENEEAVDDSQLPKDRFSAERLKGVDSTLKIQPAELGDSAVYLCASSSRTGTDTQYFGPGTRLTVL.

This rearrangement joins TRBV29-1 to TRBJ2-5, with 8 bases aligning to TRBD2. The CDR3 runs to 15 residues. Germline CDR1 reads SQVTM; CDR2 reads ANQGSEA. The J segment lost 4 bases and the V segment lost 1 base, leaving 8 bases of the junction unmatched. CDR3 sequence reads: CSVEVGGATGETQYF. The CDR3 DNA reads as TGCAGCGTTGAAGTCGGGGGGGCCACAGGAGAGACCCAGTACTTC.

The chain is built from TRBV6-5 and TRBJ2-6; 7 bases are shared with TRBD1. Germline CDR1 is MNHEY and CDR2 is SVGAGI. V lost 8 bases to trimming and J lost 4 bases; unmatched junction nucleotides: 8. The CDR3 contains 15 residues. CDR3 region: CASGSPGQGANVLTF. The DNA of the CDR3 is TGTGCCAGCGGCTCTCCGGGACAGGGGGCCAACGTCCTGACTTTC.

This chain joins TRBV6-5 and TRBJ1-5, with no clear D. V dropped 0 bases and J dropped 10 bases, with 7 bases sitting between them. The CDR3 spans 12 residues. Germline CDR1 reads MNHEY; CDR2 reads SVGAGI. The CDR3 DNA is TGTGCCAGCAGTTACTCGGGAGGACCCCAGCATTTT. Residues: CASSYSGGPQHF.

V is TRBV4-3 and J is TRBJ2-1, with TRBD2 identical over 7 bases. J gave up 2 bases and V 1 base, and 2 bases lay outside the gene matches. The CDR3 covers 15 residues. Germline CDR1 LGHNA, CDR2 YSLEER. The CDR3 DNA is TGCGCCAGCAGCCAAGTTGGGGGGGCCTACAATGAGCAGTTCTTC. Protein sequence: CASSQVGGAYNEQFF.

V usage is TRBV7-9 and J usage is TRBJ2-1; 9 nucleotides line up with TRBD1. V was pared by 4 bases and J by 7 bases, with 11 bases of the junction left unmatched. This CDR3 spans 16 amino acids. Germline CDR1 and CDR2: SEHNR and FQNEAQ (reference sequence). The CDR3 bases are TGTGCCAGCAGCTCTCGGACAGGGGAGAAAAGGAATGAGCAGTTCTTC. Translated: CASSSRTGEKRNEQFF. Full variable domain (outside the CDR3, taken from reference TRBV7-9 and TRBJ2-1): DTGVSQNPRHKITKRGQNVTFRCDPISEHNRLYWYRQTLGQGPEFLTYFQNEAQLEKSRLLSDRFSAERPKGSFSTLEIQRTEQGDSAMYLCASSSRTGEKRNEQFFGPGTRLTVL.

This clone was seen only a few times. The rearrangement joins TRBV5-1 to TRBJ1-1; 11 nucleotides match TRBD1. Germline CDR1 is SGHRS and CDR2 is YFSETQ. J lost 5 bases, V lost 4 bases, and 13 bases had no gene match. The CDR3 consists of 17 residues. The CDR3 region is CASSLRARGQGETEAFF. The CDR3 nucleotides read TGCGCCAGCAGCCTCCGGGCAAGGGGACAGGGGGAGACTGAAGCTTTCTTT.

This chain joins TRBV2 and TRBJ2-5; maybe TRBD2 (6 bases). This CDR3 is built from 16 residues. Per germline, CDR1 SNHLY and CDR2 FYNNEI. Trimming removed 4 bases at V and 4 bases at J, with 19 bases between. In DNA, the CDR3 is TGTGCCAGCAGTGTAGGGACGAATAGGAGGGGAGAGACCCAGTACTTC. Amino acids: CASSVGTNRRGETQYF.

CDR3 DNA sequence: TGTGCCACTTCCCTGGGGGGGCCGTACGAGCAGTACGTC. Translated, it gives CATSLGGPYEQYV. The rearrangement links TRBV6-1 to TRBJ2-7; a possible D gene is TRBD2 (7 bases). Germline V gene data show CDR1 as MNHNS and CDR2 as SASEGT. Between the trimmed V and J ends, which lost 10 bases and 4 bases, there was a span of 17 bases. The CDR3 has 13 residues.

In nucleotides, the CDR3 is TGTGCCAGCAGCCAACAGAAAGCTAACTATGGCTACACCTTC. Its protein product is CASSQQKANYGYTF. This chain links TRBV2 with TRBJ1-2; D remains ambiguous. The CDR3 extends over 14 amino acids. V gave up 6 bases and J gave up 0 bases, with 11 bases separating them. Looked up from germline, CDR1 is SNHLY and CDR2 is FYNNEI.

This clone was counted a few times. This chain connects TRBV7-9 to TRBJ1-5, with unresolved D. Trimming took off 0 bases at V and 5 bases at J, with 5 bases between the two ends. From germline, CDR1 is SEHNR and CDR2 FQNEAQ (reference sequence). This CDR3 is built from 13 residues. This CDR3 is CASSLAADQPQHF. CDR3 in DNA: TGTGCCAGCAGCTTAGCGGCCGATCAGCCCCAGCATTTT. Using reference TRBV7-9 and TRBJ1-5 for the parts outside the CDR3, the full variable domain is DTGVSQNPRHKITKRGQNVTFRCDPISEHNRLYWYRQTLGQGPEFLTYFQNEAQLEKSRLLSDRFSAERPKGSFSTLEIQRTEQGDSAMYLCASSLAADQPQHFGDGTRLSIL.

The chain joins TRBV30 to TRBJ2-6; D is unresolved. This CDR3 is built from 15 residues. V lost 0 bases and J lost 0, with 6 bases in between. From germline, CDR1 is GTSNPN and CDR2 SVGIG (reference sequence). The DNA for the CDR3 is TGTGCCTGGAGTGTACTTTTCTCTGGGGCCAACGTCCTGACTTTC. It specifies CAWSVLFSGANVLTF.

This chain connects TRBV28 to TRBJ1-4, with 7 bases fitting TRBD1. In germline, CDR1 is MDHEN, CDR2 SYDVKM. The CDR3 extends over 16 amino acids. Trimming took 7 bases from V and 7 from J; bases not matched to a gene: 15. The CDR3 DNA follows: TGTGCCAGCACCCCTTCGCGGGCATGGGACAGTGAAAAACTGTTTTTT. It specifies CASTPSRAWDSEKLFF.

The chain combines TRBV6-1 with TRBJ2-1, with a possible D match to TRBD2 (6 bases). Germline-derived CDR1 and CDR2 are MNHNS and SASEGT. This CDR3 comprises 17 residues. V lost 4 bases and J lost 2, with 18 bases in between. CDR3 nucleotides: TGTGCCAGCAGTGTTTCTTTCGGGACTTTACCCTACAATGAGCAGTTCTTC. This translates into CASSVSFGTLPYNEQFF.

The chain combines TRBV27 with TRBJ1-2, with TRBD1 matching 8 bases. The CDR3 is 15 amino acids. V trimming: 3 bases; J trimming: 6 bases; junction bases outside the gene matches: 9. Per germline, CDR1 MNHEY and CDR2 SMNVEV (reference sequence). CDR3 sequence reads: CASSFLGQGSDGYTF. The DNA for the CDR3 is TGTGCCAGCAGTTTCCTAGGACAGGGATCGGATGGCTACACCTTC.

The chain carries TRBV6-6 and TRBJ1-2, with unresolved D. Germline V lookup: CDR1 MNHNY, CDR2 SVGAGI (reference sequence). The CDR3 has 13 residues. V lost 6 bases and J 2 bases, leaving 10 bases between the germline ends. The CDR3 nucleotides are TGTGCCAGCAGCTACCCGGAGAACTATGGCTACACCTTC. Its translation: CASSYPENYGYTF.